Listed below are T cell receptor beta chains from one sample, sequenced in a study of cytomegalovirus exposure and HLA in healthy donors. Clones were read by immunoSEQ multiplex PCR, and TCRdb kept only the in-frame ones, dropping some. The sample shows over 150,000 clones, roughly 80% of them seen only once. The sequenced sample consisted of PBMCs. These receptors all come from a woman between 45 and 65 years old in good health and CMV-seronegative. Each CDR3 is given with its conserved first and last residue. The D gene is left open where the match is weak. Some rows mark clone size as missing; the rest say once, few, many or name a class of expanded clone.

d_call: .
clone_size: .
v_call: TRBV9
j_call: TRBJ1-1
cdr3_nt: TGTGCCAGCAGCCCAGAGGTAGCGAACACTGAAGCTTTCTTT
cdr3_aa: CASSPEVANTEAFF

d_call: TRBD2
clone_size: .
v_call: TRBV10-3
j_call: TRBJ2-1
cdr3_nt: TGTGCCATCAGTGTTGGGCGGGGGGTAGACAATGAGCAGTTCTTC
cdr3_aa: CAISVGRGVDNEQFF

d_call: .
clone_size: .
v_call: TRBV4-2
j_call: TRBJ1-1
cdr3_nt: TGTGCCAGCAGCCAAGATCTCGGTAACACTGAAGCTTTCTTT
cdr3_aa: CASSQDLGNTEAFF

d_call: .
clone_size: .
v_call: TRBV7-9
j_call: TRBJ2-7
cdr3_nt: TGTTCCAGCAGCTTAGAAGGAGGCGAGCAGTACTTC
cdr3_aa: CSSSLEGGEQYF

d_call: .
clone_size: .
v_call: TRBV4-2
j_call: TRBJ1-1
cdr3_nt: TGTGCCAGCAGCCAAGAGGGACTTTTGAACACTGAAGCTTTCTTT
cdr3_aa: CASSQEGLLNTEAFF

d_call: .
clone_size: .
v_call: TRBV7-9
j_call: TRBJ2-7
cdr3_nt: TGTGCCAGCAGCTGGGGCATGGGGGGAGGAGGCGAGCAGTACTTC
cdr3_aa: CASSWGMGGGGEQYF

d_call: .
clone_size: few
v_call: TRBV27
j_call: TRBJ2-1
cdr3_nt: TGTGCCAGCAGTTCTGGGGGACTCGGTGAGCAGTTCTTC
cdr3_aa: CASSSGGLGEQFF

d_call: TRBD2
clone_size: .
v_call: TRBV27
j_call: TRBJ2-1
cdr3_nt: TGTGCCAGCTTGTCTAGCGGGAGACCACTAAGCAAGTTCTTC
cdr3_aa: CASLSSGRPLSKFF

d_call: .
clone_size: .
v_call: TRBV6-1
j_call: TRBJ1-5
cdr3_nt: TGTGCCAGCAGTGACGCCCAGAATCAGCCCCAGCATTTT
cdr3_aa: CASSDAQNQPQHF

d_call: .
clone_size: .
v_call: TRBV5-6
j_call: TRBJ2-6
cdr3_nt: TGTGCCAGCAGCTCTGGCCCCTCTGGGGCCAACGTCCTGACTTTC
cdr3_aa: CASSSGPSGANVLTF

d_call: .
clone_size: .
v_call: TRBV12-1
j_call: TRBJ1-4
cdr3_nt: TGTGCCAGCAGGAACCTTCCGGGACAGCATTTTAGTGCAACTAATGAAAAACTGTTTTTT
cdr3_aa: CASRNLPGQHFSATNEKLFF

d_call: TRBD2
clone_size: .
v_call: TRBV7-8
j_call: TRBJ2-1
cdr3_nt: TGTGCCAGCAGCTTAGCGGGACTAGGGTTCGGCAATGAGCAGTTCTTC
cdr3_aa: CASSLAGLGFGNEQFF

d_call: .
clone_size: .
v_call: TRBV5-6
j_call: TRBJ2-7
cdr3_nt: TGTGCCAGCAGCTTCGGACAACCATCCTTACGACAGTACTTC
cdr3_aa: CASSFGQPSLRQYF

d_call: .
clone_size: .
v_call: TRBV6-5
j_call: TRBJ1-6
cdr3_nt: TGTGCCAGCAAGCGGGGCTCCTCTTATAATTCACCCCTCCACTTT
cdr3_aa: CASKRGSSYNSPLHF

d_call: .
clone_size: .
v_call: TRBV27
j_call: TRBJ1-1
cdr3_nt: TGTGCCAGCAGTTTATTAGCCGAGAGGAACACTGAAGCTTTCTTT
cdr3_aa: CASSLLAERNTEAFF

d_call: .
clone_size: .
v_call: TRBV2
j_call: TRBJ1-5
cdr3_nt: TGTGCCAGCTTACACTCTGACACCAGCAATCAGCCCCAGCATTTT
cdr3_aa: CASLHSDTSNQPQHF

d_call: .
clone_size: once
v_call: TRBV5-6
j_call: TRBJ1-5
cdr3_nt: TGTGCCAGCAGCATGGGGGCTCAGCCCCAGCATTTT
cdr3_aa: CASSMGAQPQHF

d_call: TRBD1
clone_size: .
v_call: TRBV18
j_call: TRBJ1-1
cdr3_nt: TGTGCCAGCTCATTACGTCTACCGGGACAGTCAAACCGGGGCACTGAAGCTTTCTTT
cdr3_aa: CASSLRLPGQSNRGTEAFF

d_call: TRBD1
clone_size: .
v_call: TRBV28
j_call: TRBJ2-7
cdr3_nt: TGTGCCAGCAGTCGATTATCGGGACAGGGAGGCGAGCAGTACTTC
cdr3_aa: CASSRLSGQGGEQYF

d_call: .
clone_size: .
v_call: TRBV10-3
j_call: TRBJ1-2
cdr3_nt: TGTGCCATCAGTGATACATTGGATAGCACTAACTATGGCTACACCTTC
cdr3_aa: CAISDTLDSTNYGYTF

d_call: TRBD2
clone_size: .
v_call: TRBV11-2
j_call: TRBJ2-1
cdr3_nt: TGTGCCAGCAGCTTTCTCGGACTAGCGGGGAACTACAATGAGCAGTTCTTC
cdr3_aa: CASSFLGLAGNYNEQFF

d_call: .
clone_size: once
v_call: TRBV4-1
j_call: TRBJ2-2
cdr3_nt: TGCGCCAGCAGCCAAGACCCCGGAGGCACCGGGGAGCTGTTTTTT
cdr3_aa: CASSQDPGGTGELFF

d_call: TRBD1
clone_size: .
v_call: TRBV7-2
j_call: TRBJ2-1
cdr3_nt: TGTGCCAGCAGCAAGCGACAGGGGGCCGATGAGCAGTTCTTC
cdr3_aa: CASSKRQGADEQFF

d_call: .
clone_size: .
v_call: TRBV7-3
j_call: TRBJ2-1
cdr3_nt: TGTGCCAGCAGCTTACGGGGGACTGGATACAATGAGCAGTTCTTC
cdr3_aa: CASSLRGTGYNEQFF

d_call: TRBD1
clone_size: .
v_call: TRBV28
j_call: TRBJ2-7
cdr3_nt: TGTGCCAGCACTTCCTCGGGACAGGGGTTGGGCGAGCAGTACTTC
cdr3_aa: CASTSSGQGLGEQYF

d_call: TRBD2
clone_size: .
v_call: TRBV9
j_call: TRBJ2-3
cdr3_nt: TGTGCCAGCAGCGTAGGGAGCGGGAGTGCCACAGATACGCAGTATTTT
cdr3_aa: CASSVGSGSATDTQYF

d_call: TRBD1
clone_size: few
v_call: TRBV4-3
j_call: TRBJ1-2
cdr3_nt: TGCGCCAGCAGGCAGGGCCCGGGACAGGCATATGGCTACACCTTC
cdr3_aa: CASRQGPGQAYGYTF

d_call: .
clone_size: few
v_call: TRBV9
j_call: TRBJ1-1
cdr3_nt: TGTGCCAGCAGCGCCGAGGGGAGGCAGAACACTGAAGCTTTCTTT
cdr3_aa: CASSAEGRQNTEAFF

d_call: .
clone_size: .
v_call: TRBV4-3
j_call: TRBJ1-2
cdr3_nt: TGCGCCAGCAGCCAAGAGGCAGGGCTAGGCTACACCTTC
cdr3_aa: CASSQEAGLGYTF

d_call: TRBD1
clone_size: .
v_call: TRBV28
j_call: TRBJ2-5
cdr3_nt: TGTGCCAGCAGTCCCTCGGGACAGAGAATTCAAGAGACCCAGTACTTC
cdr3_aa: CASSPSGQRIQETQYF

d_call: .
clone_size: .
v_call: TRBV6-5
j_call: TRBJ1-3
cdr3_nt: TGTGCCAGCAGTTGCGTACAGGACCCCTCTGGAAACACCATATATTTT
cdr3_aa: CASSCVQDPSGNTIYF

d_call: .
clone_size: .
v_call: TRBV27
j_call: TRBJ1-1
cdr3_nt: TGTGCCAGCGGCCCAGGCACTGAAGCTTTCTTT
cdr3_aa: CASGPGTEAFF

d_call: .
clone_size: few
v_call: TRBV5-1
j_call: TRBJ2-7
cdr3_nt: TGCGCCAGCAGTTTGGCAGGGTCCTACGAGCAGTACTTC
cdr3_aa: CASSLAGSYEQYF

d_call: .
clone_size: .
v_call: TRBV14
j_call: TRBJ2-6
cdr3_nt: TGTGCCAGCAGTTCCTTCCCCCGTAACTCTGGGGCCAACGTCCTGACTTTC
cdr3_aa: CASSSFPRNSGANVLTF

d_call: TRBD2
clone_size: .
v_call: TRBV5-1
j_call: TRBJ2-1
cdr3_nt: TGCGCCAGCAGCTCCGGGACTAGCGGGAACCATGAGCAGTTCTTC
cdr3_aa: CASSSGTSGNHEQFF

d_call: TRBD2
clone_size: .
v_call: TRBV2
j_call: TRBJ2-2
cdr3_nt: TGTGCCAGCACCGGGACTAGCCCGAACACCGGGGAGCTGTTTTTT
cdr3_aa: CASTGTSPNTGELFF

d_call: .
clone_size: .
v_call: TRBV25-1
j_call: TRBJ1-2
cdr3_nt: TGTGCCAGCAGAGACAGTGGGGCAGGGATGGTCTATGGCTACACCTTC
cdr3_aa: CASRDSGAGMVYGYTF

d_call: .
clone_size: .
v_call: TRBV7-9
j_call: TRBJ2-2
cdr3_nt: TGTGCCAGCACCCTATCCAGGGAGCTGTTTTTT
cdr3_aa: CASTLSRELFF